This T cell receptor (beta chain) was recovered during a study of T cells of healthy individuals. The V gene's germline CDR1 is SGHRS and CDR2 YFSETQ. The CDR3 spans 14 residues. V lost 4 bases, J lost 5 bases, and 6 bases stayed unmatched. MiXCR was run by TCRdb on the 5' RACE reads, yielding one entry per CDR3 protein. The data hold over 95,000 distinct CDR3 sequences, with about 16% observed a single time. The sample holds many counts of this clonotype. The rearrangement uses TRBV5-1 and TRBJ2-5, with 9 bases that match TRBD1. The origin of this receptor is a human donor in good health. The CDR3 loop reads CASSGQGTGETQYF. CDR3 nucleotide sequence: TGCGCCAGCAGCGGACAGGGGACGGGGGAGACCCAGTACTTC.